Listed below are T cell receptor beta chains from one sample, sequenced in a study of STAT5B mutations in CD4+ large granular lymphocyte leukemia. TCRdb's copy holds only in-frame clones and misses some; the assay was immunoSEQ multiplex PCR. The data contain about 27,000 clones, about 70% of them singletons. Sequencing was performed on CD4+ T cells from blood buffy coats. The receptors were sampled from a human donor in good health. CDR3s include the opening cysteine and the closing phenylalanine or tryptophan. A D gene is named only where the DNA matches it firmly. Where a row states a size, it is once, few, many or the class of an expanded clone; other rows omit it.

.	TRBV5-1	TRBD1	TRBJ2-3	TGCGCCAGCAGCTTGGCAGGGGGCTCTTTCGATACGCAGTATTTT	CASSLAGGSFDTQYF
.	TRBV4-3	.	TRBJ1-4	TGCGCCAGCAGCCAAGATACACAGCGTAATGAAAAACTGTTTTTT	CASSQDTQRNEKLFF
few	TRBV7-3	.	TRBJ2-1	TGTGCCAGCAGCTTAATACCAGGAAATTCCTACAATGAGCAGTTCTTC	CASSLIPGNSYNEQFF
.	TRBV7-2	TRBD1	TRBJ1-5	TGTGCCAGCAGCTTGACAGGGGGCCATCAGCCCCAGCATTTT	CASSLTGGHQPQHF
.	TRBV4-3	TRBD1	TRBJ1-6	TGCGCCAGCAGCCACCGACAGGGAGTCGATTCACCCCTCCACTTT	CASSHRQGVDSPLHF
.	TRBV5-5	.	TRBJ1-4	TGTGCCAGCAGCTTGATCTTAGGAGGGGTTGGTGAAAAACTGTTTTTT	CASSLILGGVGEKLFF
once	TRBV6-6	.	TRBJ2-5	TGTGCCAGCAGCCATCGGGTGGGGGAGACCCAGTACTTC	CASSHRVGETQYF
medium-sized	TRBV9	.	TRBJ2-7	TGTGCCAGCAGCCGAAGCCCGAAGCTAGTTCCTGGGGAGCAGTACTTC	CASSRSPKLVPGEQYF
.	TRBV15	.	TRBJ1-5	TGTGCCACCAGCGGGCCCGCGTCGCCCGCCCGGGGTCAGCCCCAGCATTTT	CATSGPASPARGQPQHF
.	TRBV30	.	TRBJ2-1	TGTGCCTGGAGCGGTCAGAATGAGCAGTTCTTC	CAWSGQNEQFF
.	TRBV5-1	TRBD1	TRBJ2-3	TGCGCCAGCAGCTACACAGGGGGCGTAGATACGCAGTATTTT	CASSYTGGVDTQYF
.	TRBV2	.	TRBJ2-5	TGTGCCAGCAGTGAACAGGGGTTGGGGGAGACCCAGTACTTC	CASSEQGLGETQYF
.	TRBV5-1	TRBD2	TRBJ2-5	TGCGCCAGCAGTGATGCTCAGGGCGGGGGATTAGGAGAGACCCAGTACTTC	CASSDAQGGGLGETQYF
few	TRBV11-2	TRBD1	TRBJ1-1	TGTGCCAGCAGCTGGGGAGGACAGGGCATGACTGAAGCTTTCTTT	CASSWGGQGMTEAFF
.	TRBV7-2	.	TRBJ2-1	TGTGCCAGCAGCCTGGGACCATCATACTACAATGAGCAGTTCTTC	CASSLGPSYYNEQFF
.	TRBV5-5	.	TRBJ1-2	TGTGCCAGCAGCCGAGCGCTTAACTATGGCTACACCTTC	CASSRALNYGYTF
.	TRBV4-3	.	TRBJ2-3	TGCGCCAGCAGCCGGGGACTTGGTATTTATACGCAGTATTTT	CASSRGLGIYTQYF
.	TRBV14	.	TRBJ2-1	TGTGCCAGCAGCCAAGTTAGGGGAGCGAGTGAGCAGTTCTTC	CASSQVRGASEQFF
.	TRBV7-9	.	TRBJ2-6	TGTGCCAGCAGCTTGGCCAGGGACTCCCTTAGCTCTGGGGCCAACGTCCTGACTTTC	CASSLARDSLSSGANVLTF
.	TRBV29-1	TRBD1	TRBJ1-1	TGCAGCGTTAACAGGGGCCTTTACACTGAAGCTTTCTTT	CSVNRGLYTEAFF
.	TRBV10-3	TRBD1	TRBJ2-7	TGTGCCATCAGCCCGGACAGGGTATACGAGCAGTACTTC	CAISPDRVYEQYF
.	TRBV30	.	TRBJ2-7	TGTGCCTGGAGTGTACACGACTACGAGCAGTACTTC	CAWSVHDYEQYF
.	TRBV2	TRBD2	TRBJ2-3	TGTGCCAGCAGTGAAAGACTAGCGGCCAAGTATTTT	CASSERLAAKYF
.	TRBV7-8	.	TRBJ2-7	TGTGCCAGCAGCTTGGGGGTTGCGGGCCTTCTACTTTTCTACGAGCAGTACTTC	CASSLGVAGLLLFYEQYF
.	TRBV28	.	TRBJ2-2	TGTGCCAGCCACAGTTCGGGGGCCGGGGAGCTGTTTTTT	CASHSSGAGELFF
.	TRBV4-3	TRBD1	TRBJ1-2	TGCGCCAGCAGCCAAGATCGGTACAGGGGACTAGTAGGCTACACCTTC	CASSQDRYRGLVGYTF
.	TRBV9	.	TRBJ1-6	TGTGCCAGCAGCGCTGGGATTGGGTCCTCACCCCTCCACTTT	CASSAGIGSSPLHF
once	TRBV28	TRBD1	TRBJ2-7	TGTGCCAGCAGTTTAAGGGACAGACTTACCTACGAGCAGTACTTC	CASSLRDRLTYEQYF
.	TRBV5-1	.	TRBJ2-1	TGCGCCAGCAGCCCTTTCTCAGCACAGGGCCCTGACAATGAGCAGTTCTTC	CASSPFSAQGPDNEQFF
.	TRBV5-4	TRBD1	TRBJ2-3	TGTGCCAGCACCCGGACAGGGGGAGGGACAGATACGCAGTATTTT	CASTRTGGGTDTQYF
.	TRBV2	TRBD1	TRBJ1-5	TGTGCCAGCAGTCCGGACAGGGGACAGCCCCAGCATTTT	CASSPDRGQPQHF
.	TRBV5-1	.	TRBJ1-3	TGCGCCAGCAGCCCTGAGGGGTCTCCTGGAAACACCATATATTTT	CASSPEGSPGNTIYF